The 26 T cell receptor beta chains given below trace back to one sample, sequenced in a study of T cells after posttransplantation cyclophosphamide. The assay was immunoSEQ multiplex PCR, and TCRdb's table has in-frame clones only and misses some. The sample presents about 37,000 clones, none singletons. Source material: PBMCs. All receptors derive from a man younger than 45 in good health and a related stem cell transplant donor.

At least ten counts were recorded for this clone. The V and J genes are TRBV5-1 and TRBJ2-3, with a possible D match to TRBD1 (6 bases). This CDR3 has 15 residues. Germline CDR1 SGHRS, CDR2 YFSETQ. V gave up 4 bases and J gave up 0 bases, with 12 bases separating them. CDR3 residues: CASSLGQSSTDTQYF. The CDR3 DNA is TGCGCCAGCAGCCTCGGACAGTCTAGCACAGATACGCAGTATTTT.

CDR3 sequence: CSVDPGTGVYEQYF. The CDR3 DNA sequence: TGCAGCGTTGATCCCGGGACAGGCGTCTACGAGCAGTACTTC. The V and J genes are TRBV29-1 and TRBJ2-5, with 8 bases lining up with TRBD1. The J call may be faulty, since TRBJ2-7 better matches the DNA end. The CDR3 length is 14 residues. The germline V gene encodes CDR1 SQVTM and CDR2 ANQGSEA.

This clone was seen repeatedly, ten times or more. V is TRBV28 and J is TRBJ1-6; D gene unclear. V lost 5 bases and J 10 bases, leaving 18 bases between the germline ends. The germline CDR1 and CDR2 sequences are MDHEN and SYDVKM. The CDR3 has 15 amino acids. The CDR3 region has the DNA TGTGCCAGCAGTGCCCTATATCTCACCAACTCACCCCTCCACTTT. Its translation is CASSALYLTNSPLHF.

This clone came up many times. This sequence joins TRBV14 and TRBJ1-1, with D maybe TRBD1 (5 bases). V lost 0 bases, J lost 7 bases, and 9 bases lay in between. CDR1 and CDR2 (germline): SGHDN, FVKESK. The CDR3 runs 13 residues. The CDR3 is CASSQDLRGEAFF. The CDR3 nucleotides are TGTGCCAGCAGCCAAGATCTAAGGGGTGAAGCTTTCTTT.

The chain is built from TRBV11-2 and TRBJ2-5, with a possible D match to TRBD2 (7 bases). Germline V gene lookup returns CDR1 SGHAT and CDR2 FQNNGV. V lost 3 bases and J lost 5, with 16 bases in between. CDR3 length: 15 residues. CDR3 sequence (DNA): TGTGCCAGCAGCTTTGGGGGAGGGGGAGGGGAGACCCAGTACTTC. This gives the protein CASSFGGGGGETQYF.

Ten or more counts support this clone. J is TRBJ1-1 and V is TRBV9; no clear D. Germline V gene data show CDR1 as SGDLS and CDR2 as YYNGEE. The CDR3 extends over 13 amino acids. V was cut by 4 bases and J by 2 bases, with 9 bases left in between. In DNA form, the CDR3 reads TGTGCCAGCAGCCTCAGGAGAAACACTGAAGCTTTCTTT. This codes for CASSLRRNTEAFF.

In this sample, this clone turned up many times. The chain combines TRBV19 with TRBJ1-4, with D tentatively TRBD1 (5 bases). The V end lost 4 bases, the J end lost 8 bases, and 20 bases lay between the germline ends. This CDR3 comprises 16 residues. Germline values: CDR1 LNHDA, CDR2 SQIVND (reference sequence). In DNA, the CDR3 is TGTGCCAGTAGTACACTCCGACGGTGGCAGGGCGAAAAACTGTTTTTT. It translates to CASSTLRRWQGEKLFF.

This clone came up a few times. J is TRBJ1-5 and V is TRBV6-1; 7 bases are shared with TRBD1. From germline, CDR1 is MNHNS and CDR2 SASEGT. With 10 bases clipped from V and 1 base from J, the junction kept 10 bases outside the gene matches. The CDR3 is made up of 15 amino acids. The CDR3: CATQKTGESNQPQHF. The DNA for the CDR3 is TGTGCCACCCAAAAAACAGGGGAAAGCAATCAGCCCCAGCATTTT.

This clone was recorded a few times. CDR3 nucleotide sequence: TGCAGCGTTGATCCCCTAGACAGAGACTATGGCTACACCTTC. Its protein product is CSVDPLDRDYGYTF. The chain combines TRBV29-1 with TRBJ1-2; the D gene is possibly TRBD1 (5 bases). The CDR3 has 14 amino acids. V dropped 3 bases and J dropped 3 bases, with 14 bases sitting between them. Germline CDR1 and CDR2: SQVTM and ANQGSEA.

This clone was counted only a few times. The chain has TRBV7-8 and TRBJ1-5; 9 bases map to TRBD1. The V segment lost 5 bases and the J segment 9 bases; nucleotides outside the gene matches: 8. This CDR3 contains 14 residues. Germline V gene lookup returns CDR1 SGHVS and CDR2 FQNEAQ. This CDR3 reads CASSPGTGTRPQHF. The CDR3 region has the DNA TGTGCCAGCAGCCCTGGGACAGGGACACGGCCCCAGCATTTT.

Ten or more counts support this clone. The chain joins TRBV6-2 or TRBV6-3 to TRBJ1-1; TRBD1 aligns across 12 bases. The CDR3 consists of 15 residues. Germline-derived CDR1 and CDR2 are MNHEY and SVGEGT. With V trimmed by 7 bases and J by 1 base, 4 bases remained unmatched. Here the CDR3 DNA reads TGTGCCAGCATCGGGACAGGGGGCGCGAACACTGAAGCTTTCTTT. This translates into CASIGTGGANTEAFF.

This clone has only a few counts. The V and J genes are TRBV18 and TRBJ1-1; tentative D call: TRBD1 (5 bases). Trimming removed 8 bases at V and 3 bases at J, with 10 bases between. This CDR3 has 12 amino acids. Germline-derived CDR1 and CDR2 are KGHSH and LQKENI. CDR3 region: CASHRGYTEAFF. CDR3 sequence (DNA): TGTGCCAGCCATAGGGGTTACACTGAAGCTTTCTTT.

This clone was detected many times. The chain combines TRBV11-3 with TRBJ1-1; TRBD1 is a possible D gene (6 bases). V was shortened by 5 bases and J by 2 bases, with 12 bases between the two germline ends. CDR3 size: 14 residues. Germline assignment: CDR1 SGHNT and CDR2 YENEEA. The CDR3 DNA reads as TGTGCCAGCAGCCGGGGGGGCGGAAACACTGAAGCTTTCTTT. This codes for CASSRGGGNTEAFF.

This clone was found many times. The rearrangement links TRBV5-5 to TRBJ1-6; 9 bases agree with TRBD1. V shed 4 bases and J 7 bases; nucleotides not matched to a gene: 18. The CDR3 runs to 19 residues. From germline, CDR1 is SGHKS and CDR2 YYEKEE (reference sequence). CDR3 coding DNA: TGTGCCAGCAGCGGCCTATACCGGGACAGGGTACGGGAAAATTCACCCCTCCACTTT. Protein sequence: CASSGLYRDRVRENSPLHF.

This clone appeared a few times. This chain links TRBV7-2 with TRBJ2-3; the match to TRBD2 covers 11 bases. This CDR3 is built from 15 residues. Losses at the gene ends were 4 bases for V and 3 bases for J; bases not matched to a gene: 3. Germline assignment: CDR1 SGHTA and CDR2 FQGNSA. The CDR3 loop reads CASSSSGGRTDTQYF. CDR3 nucleotides: TGTGCCAGCAGCTCTAGCGGGGGGCGAACAGATACGCAGTATTTT.

This clone was observed a few times. The chain recombines TRBV7-6 with TRBJ2-7; 8 bases are shared with TRBD1. Trimming removed 3 bases from V and 0 bases from J; junction bases left unmatched: 7. Germline-derived CDR1 and CDR2 are SGHVS and FNYEAQ. CDR3 length: 16 amino acids. The CDR3 nucleotides read TGTGCCAGCAGCTTCCGGACAGGGCCTAGCTCCTACGAGCAGTACTTC. This codes for CASSFRTGPSSYEQYF.

The sample holds many counts of this clone. This chain connects TRBV28 to TRBJ2-7, with D unclear. CDR3 length: 16 amino acids. The V end was cut by 2 bases, the J end by 7 bases, with 21 bases between. Per the germline V gene, CDR1 is MDHEN and CDR2 is SYDVKM. CDR3 bases: TGTGCCAGCAGTTTAAGTAGTGTGAGCGCTAGGCGAGAGCAGTACTTC. The encoded protein is CASSLSSVSARREQYF. Supplemented by reference TRBV28 and TRBJ2-7, the full variable domain reads DVKVTQSSRYLVKRTGEKVFLECVQDMDHENMFWYRQDPGLGLRLIYFSYDVKMKEKGDIPEGYSVSREKKERFSLILESASTNQTSMYLCASSLSSVSARREQYFGPGTRLTVT.

The sample holds a few counts of this clone. This sequence joins TRBV28 and TRBJ1-2; D perhaps matches TRBD1 (5 bases). Trimming stripped 5 bases from V and 5 bases from J, with 15 bases between. Germline CDR1 is MDHEN and CDR2 is SYDVKM. This CDR3 is 14 amino acids long. The CDR3 here is CASSLTGKGYGYTF. CDR3 DNA sequence: TGTGCCAGCAGTCTGACTGGCAAGGGGTATGGCTACACCTTC.

This clone was observed at least ten times. The V gene is TRBV6-6, the J gene TRBJ2-7; 8 bases align to TRBD2. V gave up 6 bases and J gave up 7 bases; unmatched junction bases: 14. The CDR3 is 15 amino acids. CDR1 and CDR2 from the germline V gene are MNHNY and SVGAGI (reference sequence). As DNA, the CDR3 is TGTGCCAGCAGCGTAACTAGCGGACCTCTGGGGGAGCAGTACTTC. Amino acid sequence: CASSVTSGPLGEQYF.

This clone came up many times. The V call is TRBV11-2, the J call TRBJ1-5; D is uncertain. The germline V gene has CDR1 SGHAT and CDR2 FQNNGV. The CDR3 extends over 15 amino acids. V gave up 0 bases and J gave up 3 bases, with 9 bases separating them. CDR3 sequence: CASSLDPGPNQPQHF. CDR3 coding DNA: TGTGCCAGCAGCTTAGATCCAGGCCCCAATCAGCCCCAGCATTTT.

Many counts were recorded for this clone. The chain joins TRBV14 to TRBJ1-4; D remains ambiguous. The CDR3 totals 16 residues. Trimming pared 4 bases from V and 5 bases from J, leaving 17 bases between. Germline assignment: CDR1 SGHDN and CDR2 FVKESK. The CDR3 DNA reads as TGTGCCAGCAGCCCAAACCTATTAGCAGCAAATGAAAAACTGTTTTTT. It specifies CASSPNLLAANEKLFF.

This clone was counted ten times or more. V is TRBV28 and J is TRBJ1-5, with D possibly being TRBD1 (5 bases). The length of the CDR3 is 13 residues. CDR1 is MDHEN and CDR2 is SYDVKM in the germline V gene. The ends were cut back, 8 bases at V and 6 bases at J, with 14 bases in the middle. CDR3 sequence (DNA): TGTGCCAGCCATTCGGGGGGGTCTCAGCCCCAGCATTTT. Amino acids: CASHSGGSQPQHF.

This clone was observed many times. J is TRBJ2-5 and V is TRBV6-5; 9 bases are shared with TRBD1. V gave up 7 bases and J gave up 4 bases; unmatched junction bases: 10. Looked up from germline, CDR1 is MNHEY and CDR2 is SVGAGI. The CDR3 is 15 amino acids. The CDR3 DNA is TGTGCCAGCACCCCGGGACAGGGAAATTTAGAGACCCAGTACTTC. Encoded protein: CASTPGQGNLETQYF.

This clone was seen ten or more times. The chain links TRBV19 to TRBJ1-4; possibly TRBD1 for D (5 bases). Germline-derived CDR1 and CDR2 are LNHDA and SQIVND (reference sequence). The length of the CDR3 is 15 residues. The V gene lost 5 bases and the J gene lost 0 bases, with 10 bases spanning the gap. The CDR3, as DNA: TGTGCCAGTAGTGACCAGGGTGCAACTAATGAAAAACTGTTTTTT. Translation: CASSDQGATNEKLFF.

This clone was counted ten times or more. This rearrangement joins TRBV7-6 to TRBJ2-3; 10 positions agree with TRBD2. Trimming removed 1 base from V and 6 bases from J; junction bases left unmatched: 10. CDR3 length: 17 residues. CDR1 is SGHVS and CDR2 is FNYEAQ in the germline V gene. CDR3 nucleotides: TGTGCCAGCAGCTTAGGGCTAGCGGGGGCCTCCCGTGATACGCAGTATTTT. Translation gives CASSLGLAGASRDTQYF.

This clone has at least ten counts. V and J are TRBV6-2 or TRBV6-3 and TRBJ2-7; 8 nucleotides match TRBD1. Looked up from germline, CDR1 is MNHEY and CDR2 is SVGEGT. CDR3 length equals 14 residues. V was pared by 6 bases and J by 5 bases, with 9 bases of the junction left unmatched. The CDR3 is CASSLDRVRNEQYF. For the CDR3, the DNA is TGTGCCAGCAGCCTGGACAGGGTGAGGAACGAGCAGTACTTC.